Listed below are T cell receptor beta chains from one sample, sequenced in a study of technical replicates of blood from a few donors. Method: immunoSEQ multiplex PCR; TCRdb's copy keeps in-frame clones and lacks some. The sample records over 50,000 clones, about 92% being singletons. The sequenced sample was PBMCs. These receptors were taken from a human donor in good health. Some clones in this sample may be carry-over from other donors' samples. Both conserved end residues are part of each CDR3. A D gene is named only where the DNA matches it firmly. Clone size, where shown, is once, few, many, or a class for clones that have expanded.

>TRBV21-1|NA|TRBJ1-5|NA
TGTGCCAGCAGCAAAGGGACAGTAAGCAATCAGCCCCAGCATTTT
CASSKGTVSNQPQHF
>TRBV7-2|once|TRBJ1-6|NA
TGTGCCAGCAGCTTACGGGGAGATAATTCACCCCTCCACTTT
CASSLRGDNSPLHF
>TRBV27|NA|TRBJ1-1|TRBD1
TGTGCCAGCAGCCGACAGGGGAACACTGAAGCTTTCTTT
CASSRQGNTEAFF
>TRBV5-1|NA|TRBJ1-1|TRBD1
TGCGCCAGCAGCTCGGCCCGGGACAGGGGCACTGAAGCTTTCTTT
CASSSARDRGTEAFF
>TRBV2|NA|TRBJ2-7|TRBD2
TGTGCCAGCAGTGAAGCGGCAATAGCGGGAGACGGCGAGCAGTACTTC
CASSEAAIAGDGEQYF
>TRBV5-1|NA|TRBJ1-3|NA
TGCGCCAGCAGCTTGGACTACTCTGGAAACACCATATATTTT
CASSLDYSGNTIYF
>TRBV2|NA|TRBJ2-7|TRBD2
TGTGCCAGCAGCGTACTAGCGGGGGGTTCTGGCGAGCAGTACTTC
CASSVLAGGSGEQYF
>TRBV29-1|once|TRBJ2-7|TRBD1
TGCAGCGTTGAGGCCGGGACAGGGGGCTACGAGCAGTACTTC
CSVEAGTGGYEQYF
>TRBV13|once|TRBJ2-2|TRBD2
TGTGCCAGCAGCTTGGAGCGGGGGTCCAACACCGGGGAGCTGTTTTTT
CASSLERGSNTGELFF
>TRBV6-1|once|TRBJ2-6|NA
TGTGCCAGCAGTGAAGTAACTTCTGGGGCCAACGTCCTGACTTTC
CASSEVTSGANVLTF
>TRBV19|NA|TRBJ2-7|TRBD1
TGTGCCAGTAGTATAGGTGGGACAGTCAGCTACGAGCAGTACTTC
CASSIGGTVSYEQYF
>TRBV2|NA|TRBJ1-1|NA
TGTGCCAGCAGTGAAGACAGGACGTATGAAGCTTTCTTT
CASSEDRTYEAFF
>TRBV2|NA|TRBJ1-2|NA
TGTGCCAGCAGTCGAGAGGGAGAAGGCTACACCTTC
CASSREGEGYTF
>TRBV5-1|NA|TRBJ2-5|TRBD1
TGCGCCAGCAGCTTATTCGGGACAGGGGGAGAGACCCAGTACTTC
CASSLFGTGGETQYF
>TRBV27|NA|TRBJ1-6|NA
TGTGCCAGCAGCTTTAACGGGGGTAATTCACCCCTCCACTTT
CASSFNGGNSPLHF
>TRBV9|NA|TRBJ1-6|NA
TGTGCCAGCAGCGGACAGACAGGCGGTTCATATTCACCCCTCCACTTT
CASSGQTGGSYSPLHF
>TRBV29-1|once|TRBJ2-3|NA
TGCAGCGGCGGAGAACCGTTTTCATGGATCACAGATACGCAGTATTTT
CSGGEPFSWITDTQYF
>TRBV30|NA|TRBJ1-1|NA
TGTGCCTGGAATGGAGGGGCGCTCACTGAAGCTTTCTTT
CAWNGGALTEAFF
>TRBV30|NA|TRBJ1-2|NA
TGTGCCTGGAGTAAGGGGAACTATGGCTACACCTTC
CAWSKGNYGYTF
>TRBV19|NA|TRBJ1-2|TRBD1
TGTGCCAGTAGTGTGGGACAGGCGACCTCTAACTATGGCTACACCTTC
CASSVGQATSNYGYTF
>TRBV7-6|once|TRBJ2-7|TRBD1
TGTGCCAGCAGCAGCATTTACAGGGGGCATATCTACGAGCAGTACTTC
CASSSIYRGHIYEQYF
>TRBV2|once|TRBJ1-1|TRBD1
TGTGCCAGCAGTGGGGCAGGGGGCGATAATGAAGCTTTCTTT
CASSGAGGDNEAFF
>TRBV11-3|NA|TRBJ2-1|TRBD1
TGTGCCAGCAGCCAAGGACAGGTTACCAGTGAGCAGTTCTTC
CASSQGQVTSEQFF
>TRBV6-6|NA|TRBJ1-6|TRBD1
TGTGCCAGCAGCCAGGGGGCGACCTATAATTCACCCCTCCACTTT
CASSQGATYNSPLHF
>TRBV7-2|NA|TRBJ1-6|TRBD1
TGTGCCAGCAGCTTAGAGGGGGCATATAATTCACCCCTCCACTTT
CASSLEGAYNSPLHF
>TRBV5-1|NA|TRBJ2-1|NA
TGCGCCAGCAGCGGTGGGAGCTCCTACAATGAGCAGTTCTTC
CASSGGSSYNEQFF
>TRBV5-6|NA|TRBJ2-3|TRBD2
TGTGCCAGCAGCACTAGCGGGGGCACAGATACGCAGTATTTT
CASSTSGGTDTQYF
>TRBV4-2|NA|TRBJ2-1|NA
TGTGCCAGCAGCCACACAGGGAGCAATGAGCAGTTCTTC
CASSHTGSNEQFF
>TRBV4-3|NA|TRBJ2-7|NA
TGCGCCAGCAGCCAAGCATTGTGGGGGCGCCACGAGCAGTACTTC
CASSQALWGRHEQYF
>TRBV27|NA|TRBJ2-7|NA
TGTGCCAGCGGTATAGCGACTTCCTACGAGCAGTACTTC
CASGIATSYEQYF
>TRBV4-3|NA|TRBJ2-7|TRBD1
TGCGCCAGCAGCCAGGACAGGGAGATAGGCGAGCAGTACTTC
CASSQDREIGEQYF
>TRBV4-1|NA|TRBJ2-1|NA
TGCGCCAGCAGCCAAGTTGGAGGGTCCAATGAGCAGTTCTTC
CASSQVGGSNEQFF
>TRBV21-1|NA|TRBJ2-2|NA
TGTGCCAGCAGCACACGGACAGGGGGCTGCAACACCGGGGAGCTGTTTTTT
CASSTRTGGCNTGELFF
>TRBV6-1|NA|TRBJ1-2|TRBD1
TGTGCCAGGGAGGGGGGGACAGGGTCTCGTTATGGCTACACCTTC
CAREGGTGSRYGYTF
>TRBV29-1|few|TRBJ2-3|TRBD1
TGCAGCGTTCGTGTGGGACAGGGGTCAGATACGCAGTATTTT
CSVRVGQGSDTQYF
>TRBV7-9|NA|TRBJ1-1|NA
TGTGCCAGCAGCTTTTTGGGGGGAACTGAAGCTTTCTTT
CASSFLGGTEAFF
>TRBV5-1|NA|TRBJ2-7|TRBD1
TGCGCCAGCCGTTCGACAGGGGGCACCTACGAGCAGTACTTC
CASRSTGGTYEQYF
>TRBV6-5|NA|TRBJ2-7|TRBD1
TGTGCCAGCAGGGGACAGTCCTCCTACGAGCAGTACTTC
CASRGQSSYEQYF
>TRBV6-6|NA|TRBJ2-5|NA
TGTGCCAGCAGGGACTCCAGGGAGACCCAGTACTTC
CASRDSRETQYF
>TRBV28|NA|TRBJ2-7|TRBD2
TGTGCCAGCAGCTTGGGGCTTGGGTCTAGCGGGAGAGATGAGCAGTACTTC
CASSLGLGSSGRDEQYF
>TRBV7-2|NA|TRBJ2-3|NA
TGTGCCAGCAGGGGGCACAGGGCAAGCACAGATACGCAGTATTTT
CASRGHRASTDTQYF
>TRBV27|NA|TRBJ2-1|NA
TGTGCCAGCAGTTTAGAGGCAGGGGGGTATGAGCAGTTCTTC
CASSLEAGGYEQFF
>TRBV12-2|NA|TRBJ2-3|NA
TGTGCAAGTCGCTTCTTTCTGACTAGCGGGGGGCCCACAGATACGCAGTATTTT
CASRFFLTSGGPTDTQYF
>TRBV10-3|NA|TRBJ1-2|TRBD1
TGTGCCATCAGTGAGGGGACAGCACAACAGTCTTGGTATGGCTACACCTTC
CAISEGTAQQSWYGYTF
>TRBV6-1|NA|TRBJ2-5|TRBD2
TGTGCCAGCAGTGAAGATAGTAGCGGGGCAAATCAAGAGACCCAGTACTTC
CASSEDSSGANQETQYF
>TRBV4-1|NA|TRBJ2-7|NA
TGCGCCAGCAGCCAAGATAGTAGCGAAACCTACGAGCAGTACTTC
CASSQDSSETYEQYF
>TRBV2|NA|TRBJ1-2|NA
TGTGCCAGCAGTGACAGGGACTCTTATAGGAAGGGCTACACCTTC
CASSDRDSYRKGYTF
>TRBV5-6|NA|TRBJ2-7|NA
TGTGCCAGCAGCTTCCATCGGTTCGGCGAGCAGTACTTC
CASSFHRFGEQYF
>TRBV7-8|NA|TRBJ2-7|TRBD1
TGTGCCAGCAGCGAGCGGGACAGGGTCCACGAGCAGTACTTC
CASSERDRVHEQYF
>TRBV12-1|NA|TRBJ2-7|NA
TGTGCCAGCAGCCACAGCTTCTACGAGCAGTACTTC
CASSHSFYEQYF
>TRBV7-3|NA|TRBJ2-1|TRBD1
TGTGCCAGCAGCTTAAGAGAGGGACAGGGGATGAATGAGCAGTTCTTC
CASSLREGQGMNEQFF
>TRBV5-5|NA|TRBJ1-4|TRBD1
TGTGCCAGCAGGGCCGGGACAGCGATGTATGAAAAACTGTTTTTT
CASRAGTAMYEKLFF
>TRBV6-5|NA|TRBJ2-7|TRBD1
TGTGCCACCACACACGACAGGGCGAGCTCCTACGAGCAGTACTTC
CATTHDRASSYEQYF
>TRBV5-1|NA|TRBJ2-7|NA
TGCGCCAGCAGCTTGGACAACCAATACGAGCAGTACTTC
CASSLDNQYEQYF
>TRBV19|NA|TRBJ1-1|NA
TGTGCCAGTAGTGCCGGGACATCGAAGAATGAAGCTTTCTTT
CASSAGTSKNEAFF
>TRBV19|NA|TRBJ1-2|NA
TGTGCCAGTAGTATTTCACAGAACTATGGCTACACCTTC
CASSISQNYGYTF
>TRBV27|NA|TRBJ1-6|NA
TGTGCCAGCAGTGGCCAATACGATTCACCCCTCCACTTT
CASSGQYDSPLHF
>TRBV7-3|once|TRBJ2-7|NA
TGTGCCAGCAGCTTACTGGGTCGGGGGGCCACCTCCGAGCAGTACTTC
CASSLLGRGATSEQYF
>TRBV7-8|NA|TRBJ2-7|TRBD1
TGTGCCAGCAGCTTAGCCCGGACAGGGGAGGATTACGAGCAGTACTTC
CASSLARTGEDYEQYF
>TRBV4-2|NA|TRBJ1-4|NA
TGTGCCAGCAGATCGACACGTCAAAATGAAAAACTGTTTTTT
CASRSTRQNEKLFF